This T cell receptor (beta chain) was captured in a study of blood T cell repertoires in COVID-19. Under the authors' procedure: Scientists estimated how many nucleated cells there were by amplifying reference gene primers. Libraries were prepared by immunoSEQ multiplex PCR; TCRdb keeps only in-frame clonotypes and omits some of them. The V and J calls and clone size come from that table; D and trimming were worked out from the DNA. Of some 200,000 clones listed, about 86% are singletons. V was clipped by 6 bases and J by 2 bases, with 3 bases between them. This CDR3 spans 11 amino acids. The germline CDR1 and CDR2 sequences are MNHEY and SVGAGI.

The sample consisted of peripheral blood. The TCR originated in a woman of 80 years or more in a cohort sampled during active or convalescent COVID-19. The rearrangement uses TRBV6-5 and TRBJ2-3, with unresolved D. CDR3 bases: TGTGCCAGCAGATACACAGATACGCAGTATTTT. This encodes CASRYTDTQYF.